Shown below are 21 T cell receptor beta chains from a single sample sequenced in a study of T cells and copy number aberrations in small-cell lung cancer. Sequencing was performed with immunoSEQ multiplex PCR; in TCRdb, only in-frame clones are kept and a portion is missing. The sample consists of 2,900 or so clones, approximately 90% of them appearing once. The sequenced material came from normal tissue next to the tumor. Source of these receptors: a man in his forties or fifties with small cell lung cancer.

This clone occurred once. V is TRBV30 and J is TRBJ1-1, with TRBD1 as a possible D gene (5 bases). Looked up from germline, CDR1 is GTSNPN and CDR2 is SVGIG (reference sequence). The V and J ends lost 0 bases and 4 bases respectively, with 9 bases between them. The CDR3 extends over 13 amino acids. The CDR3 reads CAWSVGGATEAFF. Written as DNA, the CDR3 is TGTGCCTGGAGTGTAGGAGGGGCCACTGAAGCTTTCTTT.

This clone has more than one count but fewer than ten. This CDR3 is CASSLPGGDEKLFF. CDR3 DNA sequence: TGTGCCAGCAGCCTGCCCGGGGGGGATGAAAAACTGTTTTTT. V and J are TRBV5-4 and TRBJ1-4; maybe TRBD1 (5 bases). CDR3 size: 14 residues. Germline loops: CDR1 SGHNT, CDR2 YYREEE (reference sequence). Trimming cost V 4 bases and J 6 bases, with 13 bases left between them. The variable domain in full, completed from reference TRBV5-4 and TRBJ1-4, reads ETGVTQSPTHLIKTRGQQVTLRCSSQSGHNTVSWYQQALGQGPQFIFQYYREEENGRGNFPPRFSGLQFPNYSSELNVNALELDDSALYLCASSLPGGDEKLFFGSGTQLSVL.

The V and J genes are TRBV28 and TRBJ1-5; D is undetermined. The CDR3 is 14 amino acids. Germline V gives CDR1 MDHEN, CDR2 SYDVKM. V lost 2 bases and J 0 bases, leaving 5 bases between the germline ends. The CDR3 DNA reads TGTGCCAGCAGTTTACAACGTAGCAATCAGCCCCAGCATTTT. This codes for CASSLQRSNQPQHF.

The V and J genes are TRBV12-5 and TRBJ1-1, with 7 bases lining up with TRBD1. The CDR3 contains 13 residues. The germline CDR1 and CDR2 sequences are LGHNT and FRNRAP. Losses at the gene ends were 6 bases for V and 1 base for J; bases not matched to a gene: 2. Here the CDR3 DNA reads TGTGCTAGTGGACGGACAGGGAACACTGAAGCTTTCTTT. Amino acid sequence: CASGRTGNTEAFF.

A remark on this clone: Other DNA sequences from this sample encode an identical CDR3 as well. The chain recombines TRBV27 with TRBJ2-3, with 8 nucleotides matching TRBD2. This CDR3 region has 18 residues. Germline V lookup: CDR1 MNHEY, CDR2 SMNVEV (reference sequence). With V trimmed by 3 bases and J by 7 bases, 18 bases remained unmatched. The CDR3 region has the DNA TGTGCCAGCAGTTTGGCCCCCCCCAGCGGGAGTTCGCCCCATACGCAGTATTTT. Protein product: CASSLAPPSGSSPHTQYF.

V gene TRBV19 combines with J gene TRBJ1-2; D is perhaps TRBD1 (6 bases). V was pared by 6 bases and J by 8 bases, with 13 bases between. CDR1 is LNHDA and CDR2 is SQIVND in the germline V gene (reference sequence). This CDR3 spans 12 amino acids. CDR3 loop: CASRTGPAGYTF. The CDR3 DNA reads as TGTGCCAGTAGAACAGGGCCCGCCGGCTACACCTTC.

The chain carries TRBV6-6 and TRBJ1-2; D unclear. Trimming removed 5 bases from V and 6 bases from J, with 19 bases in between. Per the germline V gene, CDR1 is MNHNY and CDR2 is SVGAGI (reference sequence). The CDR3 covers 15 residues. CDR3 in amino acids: CASSPSPGGVNGYTF. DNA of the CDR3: TGTGCCAGCAGTCCCTCCCCGGGTGGAGTCAATGGCTACACCTTC.

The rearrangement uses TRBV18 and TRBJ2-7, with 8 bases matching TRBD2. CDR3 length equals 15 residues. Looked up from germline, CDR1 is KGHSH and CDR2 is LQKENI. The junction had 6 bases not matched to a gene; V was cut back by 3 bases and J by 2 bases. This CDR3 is CASSPLSGGTYEQYF. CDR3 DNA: TGTGCCAGCTCACCCCTAAGCGGGGGTACCTACGAGCAGTACTTC.

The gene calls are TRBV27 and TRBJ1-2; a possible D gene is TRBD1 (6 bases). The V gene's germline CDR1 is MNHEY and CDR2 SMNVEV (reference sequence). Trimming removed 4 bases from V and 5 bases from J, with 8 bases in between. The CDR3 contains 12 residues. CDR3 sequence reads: CASSSGAYGYTF. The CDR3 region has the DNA TGTGCCAGCAGTTCAGGGGCATATGGCTACACCTTC.

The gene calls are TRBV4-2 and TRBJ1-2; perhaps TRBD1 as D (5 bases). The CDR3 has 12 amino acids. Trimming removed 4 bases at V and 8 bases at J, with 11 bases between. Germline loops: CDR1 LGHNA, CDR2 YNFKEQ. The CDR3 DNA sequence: TGTGCCAGCAGCCTCCAGGGAGACGGCTACACCTTC. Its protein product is CASSLQGDGYTF.

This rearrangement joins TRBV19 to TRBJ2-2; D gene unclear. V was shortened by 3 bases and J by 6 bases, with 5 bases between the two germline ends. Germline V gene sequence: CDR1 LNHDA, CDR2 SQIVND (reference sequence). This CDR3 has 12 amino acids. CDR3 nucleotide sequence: TGTGCCAGTAGTATGAGGCCCGGGGAGCTGTTTTTT. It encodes CASSMRPGELFF.

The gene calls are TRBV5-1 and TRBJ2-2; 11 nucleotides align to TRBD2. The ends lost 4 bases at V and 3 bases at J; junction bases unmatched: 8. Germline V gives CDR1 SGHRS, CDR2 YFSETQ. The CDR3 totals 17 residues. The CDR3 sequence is CASSRLLAGVDTGELFF. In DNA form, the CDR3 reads TGCGCCAGCAGCAGGCTACTAGCGGGAGTAGACACCGGGGAGCTGTTTTTT.

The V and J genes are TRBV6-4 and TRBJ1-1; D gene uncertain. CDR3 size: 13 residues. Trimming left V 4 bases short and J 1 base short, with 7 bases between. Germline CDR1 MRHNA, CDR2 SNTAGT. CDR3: CASSAQPNTEAFF. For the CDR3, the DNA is TGTGCCAGCAGTGCACAGCCGAACACTGAAGCTTTCTTT.

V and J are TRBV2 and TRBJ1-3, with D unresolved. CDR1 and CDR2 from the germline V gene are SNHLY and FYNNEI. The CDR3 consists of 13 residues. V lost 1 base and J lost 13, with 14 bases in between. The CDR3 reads CASSEGDITRIYF. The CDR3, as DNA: TGTGCCAGCAGTGAAGGGGATATCACCCGAATATATTTT. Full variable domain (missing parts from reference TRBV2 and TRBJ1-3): EPEVTQTPSHQVTQMGQEVILRCVPISNHLYFYWYRQILGQKVEFLVSFYNNEISEKSEIFDDQFSVERPDGSNFTLKIRSTKLEDSAMYFCASSEGDITRIYFGEGSWLTVV.

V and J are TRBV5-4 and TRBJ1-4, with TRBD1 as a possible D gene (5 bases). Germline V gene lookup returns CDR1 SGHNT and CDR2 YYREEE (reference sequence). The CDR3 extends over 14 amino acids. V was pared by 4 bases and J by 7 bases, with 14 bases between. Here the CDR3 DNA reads TGTGCCAGCAGCCCACGGGGCGCGGGTGAAAAACTGTTTTTT. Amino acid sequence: CASSPRGAGEKLFF.

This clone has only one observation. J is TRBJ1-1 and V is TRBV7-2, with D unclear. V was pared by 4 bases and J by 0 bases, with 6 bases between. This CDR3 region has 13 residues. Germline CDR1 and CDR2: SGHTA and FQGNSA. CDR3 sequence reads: CASSYTMNTEAFF. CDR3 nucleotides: TGTGCCAGCAGCTATACCATGAACACTGAAGCTTTCTTT.

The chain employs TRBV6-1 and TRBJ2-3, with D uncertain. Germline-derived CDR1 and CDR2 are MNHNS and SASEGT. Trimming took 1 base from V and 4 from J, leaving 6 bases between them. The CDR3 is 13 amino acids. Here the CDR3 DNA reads TGTGCCAGCAGTGAAGGTGTTCCAGATACGCAGTATTTT. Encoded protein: CASSEGVPDTQYF.

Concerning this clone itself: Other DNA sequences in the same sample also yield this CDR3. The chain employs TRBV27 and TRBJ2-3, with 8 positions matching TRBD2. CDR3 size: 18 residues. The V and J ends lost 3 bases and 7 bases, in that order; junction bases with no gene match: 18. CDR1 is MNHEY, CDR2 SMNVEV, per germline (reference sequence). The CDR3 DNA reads TGTGCCAGCAGTTTGGCTCCCCCCAGCGGGAGTTCGCCCCATACGCAGTATTTT. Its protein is CASSLAPPSGSSPHTQYF.

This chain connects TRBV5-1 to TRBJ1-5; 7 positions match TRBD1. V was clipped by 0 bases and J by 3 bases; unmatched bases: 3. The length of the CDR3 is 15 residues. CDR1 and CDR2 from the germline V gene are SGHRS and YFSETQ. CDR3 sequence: CASSLGQGDNQPQHF. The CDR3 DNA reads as TGCGCCAGCAGCTTGGGTCAGGGGGACAATCAGCCCCAGCATTTT. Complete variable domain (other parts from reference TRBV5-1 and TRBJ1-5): KAGVTQTPRYLIKTRGQQVTLSCSPISGHRSVSWYQQTPGQGLQFLFEYFSETQRNKGNFPGRFSGRQFSNSRSEMNVSTLELGDSALYLCASSLGQGDNQPQHFGDGTRLSIL.

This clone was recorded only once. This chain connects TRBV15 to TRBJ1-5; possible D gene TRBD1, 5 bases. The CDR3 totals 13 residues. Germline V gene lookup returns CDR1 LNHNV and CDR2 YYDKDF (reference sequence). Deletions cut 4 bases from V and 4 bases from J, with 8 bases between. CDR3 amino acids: CATSIPGNQPQHF. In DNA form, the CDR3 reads TGTGCCACCAGCATACCAGGGAATCAGCCCCAGCATTTT.

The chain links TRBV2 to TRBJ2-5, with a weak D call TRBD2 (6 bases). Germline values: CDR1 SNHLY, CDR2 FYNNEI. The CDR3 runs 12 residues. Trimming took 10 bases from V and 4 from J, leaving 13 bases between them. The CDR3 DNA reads TGTGCCATCAGGAGGGCCGGAGAGACCCAGTACTTC. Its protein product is CAIRRAGETQYF.